Reported below is one TCR beta chain. Its antigen is as yet unknown. This entry comes from a study of T cell responses to AZD1222 COVID-19 vaccine. Produced via immunoSEQ multiplex PCR; TCRdb's table is partial and in-frame only. Of 150,000 or so clones in the sample, about 91% were seen once. Study-wide points: There were mostly white British donors and more females than males, and clonal diversity was possibly underestimated.

This receptor was identified in an adult who received the AZD1222 COVID-19 vaccine. Sequenced material: peripheral blood, taken 28 days after the second AZD1222 dose.

DNA of the CDR3: TGTGCCAGCAGAACACAGGAGAACTATGGCTACACCTTC. This codes for CASRTQENYGYTF. J is TRBJ1-2 and V is TRBV6-6; perhaps TRBD1 as D (5 bases). Looked up from germline, CDR1 is MNHNY and CDR2 is SVGAGI (reference sequence). V lost 6 bases to trimming and J lost 2 bases, with 10 bases between them. The CDR3 loop spans 13 amino acids.